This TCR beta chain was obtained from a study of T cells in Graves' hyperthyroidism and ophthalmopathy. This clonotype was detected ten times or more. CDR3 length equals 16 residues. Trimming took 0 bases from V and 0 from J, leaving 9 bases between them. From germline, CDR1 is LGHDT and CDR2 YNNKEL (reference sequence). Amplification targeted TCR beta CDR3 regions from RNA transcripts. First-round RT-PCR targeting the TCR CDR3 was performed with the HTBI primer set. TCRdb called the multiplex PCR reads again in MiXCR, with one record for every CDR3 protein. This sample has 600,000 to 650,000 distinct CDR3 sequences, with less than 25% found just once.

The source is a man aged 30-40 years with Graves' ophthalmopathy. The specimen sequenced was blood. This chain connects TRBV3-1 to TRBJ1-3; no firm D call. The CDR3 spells CASSQEYRTSGNTIYF. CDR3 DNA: TGTGCCAGCAGCCAAGAGTACAGAACCTCTGGAAACACCATATATTTT.